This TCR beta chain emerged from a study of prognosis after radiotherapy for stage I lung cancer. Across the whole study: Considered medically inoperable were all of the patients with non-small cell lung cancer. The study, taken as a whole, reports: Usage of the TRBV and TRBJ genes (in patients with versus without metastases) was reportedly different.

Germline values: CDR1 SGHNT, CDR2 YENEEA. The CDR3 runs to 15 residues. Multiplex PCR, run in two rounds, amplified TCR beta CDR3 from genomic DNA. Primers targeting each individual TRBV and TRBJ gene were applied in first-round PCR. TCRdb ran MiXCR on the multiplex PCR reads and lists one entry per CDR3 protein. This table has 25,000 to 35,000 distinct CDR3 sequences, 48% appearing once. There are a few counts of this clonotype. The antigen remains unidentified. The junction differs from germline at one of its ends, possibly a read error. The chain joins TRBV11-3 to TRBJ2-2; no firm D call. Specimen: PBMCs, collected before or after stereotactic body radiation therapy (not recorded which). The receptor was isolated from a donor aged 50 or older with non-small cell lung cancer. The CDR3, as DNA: TGTGCCAGCAGCTTAATTGGTTTCGGCACCGTGGAGCTGTTTTTT. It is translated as CASSLIGFGTVELFF.